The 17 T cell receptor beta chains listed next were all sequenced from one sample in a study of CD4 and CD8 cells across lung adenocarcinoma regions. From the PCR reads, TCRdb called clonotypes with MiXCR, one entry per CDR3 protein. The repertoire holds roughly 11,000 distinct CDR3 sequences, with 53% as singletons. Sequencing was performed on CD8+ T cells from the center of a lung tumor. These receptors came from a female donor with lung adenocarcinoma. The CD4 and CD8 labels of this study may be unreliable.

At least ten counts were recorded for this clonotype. CDR3 nucleotides: TGCGCCAGCAGCCAAGATGTGGGGGACGTAGACAATGAGCAGTTCTTC. Translated, it gives CASSQDVGDVDNEQFF. This chain uses TRBV4-1 with TRBJ2-1; D is possibly TRBD1 or TRBD2 (5 bases each). V shed 0 bases and J shed 5 bases, with 14 bases lying between them. Looked up from germline, CDR1 is MGHRA and CDR2 is YSYEKL. The CDR3 is 16 amino acids.

CDR3 DNA sequence: TGTGCCAGCACCTGGACCGGGGAGCTGTTTTTT. Translating it yields CASTWTGELFF. V is TRBV6-1 and J is TRBJ2-2; D is unclear. Trimming took 7 bases from V and 5 from J, leaving 5 bases between them. CDR3 size: 11 residues. Germline V gene data show CDR1 as MNHNS and CDR2 as SASEGT.

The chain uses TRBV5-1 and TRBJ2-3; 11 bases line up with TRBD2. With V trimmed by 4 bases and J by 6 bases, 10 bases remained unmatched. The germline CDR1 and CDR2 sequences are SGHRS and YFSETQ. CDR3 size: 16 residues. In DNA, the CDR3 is TGCGCCAGCAGCGCACTGCTAGCGGGGGGTCAGGATACGCAGTATTTT. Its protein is CASSALLAGGQDTQYF.

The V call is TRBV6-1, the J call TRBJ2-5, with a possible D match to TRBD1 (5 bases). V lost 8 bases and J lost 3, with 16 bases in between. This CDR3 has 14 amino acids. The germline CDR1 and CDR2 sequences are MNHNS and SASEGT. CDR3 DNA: TGTGCCAGCGCTAAGACAGTAACGGAAGAGACCCAGTACTTC. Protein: CASAKTVTEETQYF.

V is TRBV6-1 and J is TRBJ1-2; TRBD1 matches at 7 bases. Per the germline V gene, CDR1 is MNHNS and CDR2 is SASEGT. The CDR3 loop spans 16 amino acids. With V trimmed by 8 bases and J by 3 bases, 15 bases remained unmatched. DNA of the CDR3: TGTGCCAGCTCCGGGCAGGGGGACCAAGGGGACTATGGCTACACCTTC. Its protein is CASSGQGDQGDYGYTF.

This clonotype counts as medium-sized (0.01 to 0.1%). The CDR3 sequence is CASSQTGDYEQYF. CDR3 nucleotide sequence: TGTGCCAGCAGTCAAACAGGAGACTACGAGCAGTACTTC. This rearrangement joins TRBV6-1 to TRBJ2-7; D possibly corresponds to TRBD1 (5 bases). The V end lost 5 bases, the J end lost 3 bases, and 11 bases lay between the germline ends. The CDR3 totals 13 residues. Germline-derived CDR1 and CDR2 are MNHNS and SASEGT.

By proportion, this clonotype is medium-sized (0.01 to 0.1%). The CDR3, as DNA: TGTGCCAGCAGGAATCTGGGGGTTGCGAACACCGGGGAGCTGTTTTTT. It codes for CASRNLGVANTGELFF. The V and J genes are TRBV6-1 and TRBJ2-2; D possibly matches TRBD1 or TRBD2 (5 bases each). The CDR3 contains 16 residues. V gave up 6 bases and J gave up 0 bases, with 14 bases separating them. CDR1 MNHNS and CDR2 SASEGT come from the germline V gene.

The CDR3 DNA follows: TGTGCCTGGAGATTCAGGGAGAGAAATAACTATGGCTACACCTTC. Protein product: CAWRFRERNNYGYTF. V usage is TRBV30 and J usage is TRBJ1-2; tentatively, D is TRBD1 (5 bases). V was cut by 3 bases and J by 1 base, with 15 bases left in between. There are 15 residues in the CDR3. CDR1 is GTSNPN and CDR2 is SVGIG in the germline V gene (reference sequence).

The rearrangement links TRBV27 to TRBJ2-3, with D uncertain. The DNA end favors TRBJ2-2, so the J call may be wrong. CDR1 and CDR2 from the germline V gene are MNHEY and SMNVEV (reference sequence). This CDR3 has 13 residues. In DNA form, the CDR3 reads TGTGCCAGCACGACGATAGGGTCAGGTACGCTGTTTTTT. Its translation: CASTTIGSGTLFF.

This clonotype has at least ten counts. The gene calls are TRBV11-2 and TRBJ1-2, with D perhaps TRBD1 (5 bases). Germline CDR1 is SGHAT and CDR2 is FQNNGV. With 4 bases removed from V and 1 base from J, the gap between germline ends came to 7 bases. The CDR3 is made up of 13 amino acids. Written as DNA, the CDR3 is TGTGCCAGCAGCTCGACAGTTAACTATGGCTACACCTTC. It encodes CASSSTVNYGYTF.

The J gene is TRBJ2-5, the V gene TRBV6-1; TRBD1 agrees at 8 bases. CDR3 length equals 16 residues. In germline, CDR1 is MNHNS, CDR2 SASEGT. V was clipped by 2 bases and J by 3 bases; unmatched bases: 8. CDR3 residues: CASSETIGQGKETQYF. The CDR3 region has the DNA TGTGCCAGCAGTGAAACAATCGGACAGGGCAAAGAGACCCAGTACTTC.

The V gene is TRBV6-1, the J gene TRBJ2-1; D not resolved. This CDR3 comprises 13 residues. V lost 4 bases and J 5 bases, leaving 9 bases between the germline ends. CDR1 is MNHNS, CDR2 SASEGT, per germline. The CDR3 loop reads CASSGRRDNEQFF. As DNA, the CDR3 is TGTGCCAGCAGTGGGAGACGAGACAATGAGCAGTTCTTC.

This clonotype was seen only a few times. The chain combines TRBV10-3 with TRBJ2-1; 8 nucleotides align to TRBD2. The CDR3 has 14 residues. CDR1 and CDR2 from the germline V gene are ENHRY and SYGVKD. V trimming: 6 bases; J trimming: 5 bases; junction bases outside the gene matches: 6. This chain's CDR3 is CAIRETSENNEQFF. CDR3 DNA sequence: TGTGCCATCAGAGAGACTAGCGAAAACAATGAGCAGTTCTTC.

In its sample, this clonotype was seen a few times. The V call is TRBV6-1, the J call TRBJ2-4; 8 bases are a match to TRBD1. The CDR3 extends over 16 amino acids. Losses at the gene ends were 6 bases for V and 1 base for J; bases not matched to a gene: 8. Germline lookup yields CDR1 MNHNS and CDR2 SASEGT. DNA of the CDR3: TGTGCCAGCAGCCCCCACCGGGACAGGGCCAAAAACATTCAGTACTTC. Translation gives CASSPHRDRAKNIQYF.

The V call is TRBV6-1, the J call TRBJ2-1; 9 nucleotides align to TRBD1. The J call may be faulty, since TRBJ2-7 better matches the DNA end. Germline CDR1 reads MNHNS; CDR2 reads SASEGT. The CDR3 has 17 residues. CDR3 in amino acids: CASSEYNWGQGSYEQYF. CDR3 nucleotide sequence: TGTGCCAGCAGTGAATATAACTGGGGACAGGGCTCCTACGAGCAGTACTTC.

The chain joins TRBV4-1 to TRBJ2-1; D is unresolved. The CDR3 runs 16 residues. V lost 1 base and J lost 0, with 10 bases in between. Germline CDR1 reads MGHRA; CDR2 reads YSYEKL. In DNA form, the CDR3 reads TGCGCCAGCAGCCAAGTCCCGACCGCCTCCTACAATGAGCAGTTCTTC. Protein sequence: CASSQVPTASYNEQFF.

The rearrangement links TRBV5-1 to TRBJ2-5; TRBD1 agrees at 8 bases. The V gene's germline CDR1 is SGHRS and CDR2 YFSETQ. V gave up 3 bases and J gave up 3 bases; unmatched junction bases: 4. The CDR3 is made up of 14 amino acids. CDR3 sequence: CASSSGTGEETQYF. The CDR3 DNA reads TGCGCCAGCAGCTCTGGGACAGGAGAAGAGACCCAGTACTTC.